These 18 T cell receptor beta chains came from one sample sequenced in a study of human T cells and chemical hapten exposure (dated by TCRdb to the early 2020s). The receptor library was made with RACE. Sequenced on a NextSeq 500. Clones were called with MiXCR by TCRdb after fastp trimmed the public reads at Q25, and only in-frame beta chains were retained. All rows with the same CDR3 protein become a single entry with the most common DNA and genes. Counted in this sample were approximately 97,000 distinct CDR3 sequences; around 8.8% of them appeared once. The ten largest account for about 3% of the sample. The sample's time point label is to be understood as: healthy volunteer bleed at 2 weeks. Total RNA was isolated from unfractionated whole blood collected in Tempus Blood RNA tubes. Specimen: whole blood. These receptors all come from a female donor in good health. Some clones in this sample may be carry-over from other donors' samples.

This clonotype was picked up a small number of times. Here the CDR3 reads CASSPHRTSGRTDTQYF. CDR3 coding DNA: TGTGCCAGCAGCCCTCACCGGACTAGCGGGAGAACAGATACGCAGTATTTT. This rearrangement joins TRBV14 to TRBJ2-3; 13 nucleotides match TRBD2. Losses at the gene ends were 4 bases for V and 3 bases for J; bases not matched to a gene: 7. This CDR3 has 17 residues. CDR1 is SGHDN, CDR2 FVKESK, per germline.

About this clonotype itself: Sequence at one end of the junction differs from germline and may be a read error. The CDR3 region is CVTSRDTDTQYF. CDR3 sequence (DNA): TGTGTCACCAGCAGAGATACGGATACGCAGTATTTT. The chain couples TRBV15 to TRBJ2-3, with unresolved D. CDR3 size: 12 residues. In germline, CDR1 is LNHNV, CDR2 YYDKDF (reference sequence).

This clonotype was detected a few times. The chain joins TRBV25-1 to TRBJ2-7; the D is unclear. The length of the CDR3 is 12 residues. The V end lost 2 bases, the J end lost 3 bases, and 5 bases lay between the germline ends. Germline lookup yields CDR1 MGHDK and CDR2 SYGVNS. The CDR3 sequence is CASSESDYEQYF. The CDR3 nucleotides read TGTGCCAGCAGTGAAAGCGACTACGAGCAGTACTTC.

J is TRBJ2-5 and V is TRBV9, with D uncertain. The germline CDR1 and CDR2 sequences are SGDLS and YYNGEE. CDR3 length equals 15 residues. Deletions cut 0 bases from V and 1 base from J, with 10 bases between. The CDR3 sequence is CASSVEAQVQETQYF. DNA of the CDR3: TGTGCCAGCAGCGTAGAGGCCCAAGTCCAAGAGACCCAGTACTTC. The full variable domain, with the rest looked up from reference TRBV9 and TRBJ2-5, is DSGVTQTPKHLITATGQRVTLRCSPRSGDLSVYWYQQSLDQGLQFLIQYYNGEERAKGNILERFSAQQFPDLHSELNLSSLELGDSALYFCASSVEAQVQETQYFGPGTRLLVL.

The gene calls are TRBV5-1 and TRBJ2-5; D possibly matches TRBD1 or TRBD2 (5 bases each). This CDR3 is built from 14 residues. V lost 4 bases and J lost 3, with 13 bases in between. Germline V gives CDR1 SGHRS, CDR2 YFSETQ. The CDR3 here is CASSLRDGKETQYF. CDR3 sequence (DNA): TGCGCCAGCAGCCTCCGGGACGGGAAAGAGACCCAGTACTTC.

CDR3 sequence (DNA): TGTGCCAGTTCGACAGGGGGGCTCTTCACTGAAGCTTTCTTT. Protein product: CASSTGGLFTEAFF. V usage is TRBV6-2 or TRBV6-3 and J usage is TRBJ1-1; 9 bases map to TRBD1. The V segment lost 9 bases and the J segment 4 bases; nucleotides outside the gene matches: 9. Germline values: CDR1 MNHEY, CDR2 SVGEGT. The CDR3 is 14 residues long.

The chain combines TRBV7-2 with TRBJ1-6; D gene unclear. In germline, CDR1 is SGHTA, CDR2 FQGNSA. This CDR3 contains 12 residues. V lost 5 bases and J lost 14, with 13 bases in between. The CDR3 spells CASSAGSGALHF. In DNA form, the CDR3 reads TGTGCCAGCAGCGCGGGGAGTGGGGCCCTCCACTTT.

The chain employs TRBV5-1 and TRBJ2-1, with 7 bases lining up with TRBD1. The CDR3 is 16 amino acids. Germline V gene lookup returns CDR1 SGHRS and CDR2 YFSETQ. J gave up 2 bases and V 1 base, and 6 bases lay outside the gene matches. The CDR3 coding sequence is TGCGCCAGCAGCTTGACGGGACAGTTGACCTACAATGAGCAGTTCTTC. Amino acid sequence: CASSLTGQLTYNEQFF.

This chain uses TRBV20-1 with TRBJ2-7; 8 bases map to TRBD1. This CDR3 has 16 amino acids. Germline trimming cut 1 base from V and 2 bases from J; bases unmatched to any gene: 10. Germline V gene data show CDR1 as DFQATT and CDR2 as SNEGSKA (reference sequence). The CDR3 loop is CSARAVDRGEPYEQYF. DNA of the CDR3: TGCAGTGCTAGAGCTGTTGACAGGGGTGAACCCTACGAGCAGTACTTC.

This clonotype has only a few counts. This rearrangement joins TRBV28 to TRBJ1-5; no definite D call. The germline V gene has CDR1 MDHEN and CDR2 SYDVKM. Trimming took 4 bases from V and 0 from J, leaving 16 bases between them. The CDR3 extends over 17 amino acids. The CDR3 region is CASSSPDTAFSNQPQHF. The CDR3 nucleotides are TGTGCCAGCAGTTCCCCAGACACCGCGTTTAGCAATCAGCCCCAGCATTTT.

The sample holds many counts of this clonotype. CDR3 sequence: CASSFSTDTQYF. CDR3 DNA: TGCGCCAGCAGCTTTAGCACAGATACGCAGTATTTT. This chain joins TRBV5-1 and TRBJ2-3; no reliable D call. The V and J ends lost 2 bases and 0 bases respectively, with 1 base between them. Germline-derived CDR1 and CDR2 are SGHRS and YFSETQ. This CDR3 is built from 12 residues.

The chain links TRBV7-8 to TRBJ2-7, with 7 nucleotides matching TRBD2. The junction had 11 bases not matched to a gene; V was cut back by 5 bases and J by 7 bases. The CDR3 runs to 14 residues. The V gene's germline CDR1 is SGHVS and CDR2 FQNEAQ. CDR3 region: CASSPSGSPQEQYF. The DNA of the CDR3 is TGTGCCAGCAGCCCTAGCGGAAGTCCTCAGGAGCAGTACTTC.

This clonotype occurred a few times. V usage is TRBV24-1 and J usage is TRBJ2-2; D unclear. The CDR3 runs to 14 residues. The germline V gene encodes CDR1 KGHDR and CDR2 SFDVKD. The V end was cut by 1 base, the J end by 4 bases, with 6 bases between. The CDR3 coding sequence is TGTGCCACCAGTGATTTAGGGCGCACCGGGGAGCTGTTTTTT. This translates into CATSDLGRTGELFF.

This clonotype was seen repeatedly, ten times or more. The chain joins TRBV29-1 to TRBJ2-1; D may be TRBD2 (6 bases). This CDR3 region has 14 residues. Germline lookup yields CDR1 SQVTM and CDR2 ANQGSEA. V lost 7 bases and J 3 bases, leaving 16 bases between the germline ends. In DNA form, the CDR3 reads TGCAGCGCTCAAAATGGGAGGAGCTACAATGAGCAGTTCTTC. Amino acids: CSAQNGRSYNEQFF.

The chain combines TRBV6-2 or TRBV6-3 with TRBJ2-1, with TRBD2 matching over 8 bases. Trimming cost V 7 bases and J 4 bases; bases outside gene matches: 6. The CDR3 runs to 14 residues. Germline CDR1 and CDR2: MNHEY and SVGEGT. The CDR3 nucleotides read TGTGCCAGCACCGGACTAGCTAAGTACAATGAGCAGTTCTTC. This sequence encodes CASTGLAKYNEQFF.

This clonotype showed up just a few times. The genes are TRBV28 and TRBJ2-1, with 12 bases fitting TRBD1. The CDR3 contains 15 residues. Germline V gives CDR1 MDHEN, CDR2 SYDVKM. Germline trimming cut 7 bases from V and 9 bases from J; bases unmatched to any gene: 10. The CDR3 sequence: CASTNFGTGGREQFF. In nucleotides, the CDR3 is TGTGCCAGCACCAATTTCGGGACAGGGGGCCGTGAGCAGTTCTTC.

In this sample, this clonotype turned up a few times. The chain is built from TRBV7-2 and TRBJ1-1; possible D gene TRBD1, 6 bases. This CDR3 contains 14 residues. V was clipped by 4 bases and J by 0 bases, with 9 bases between them. In germline, CDR1 is SGHTA, CDR2 FQGNSA. CDR3 in DNA: TGTGCCAGCAGCTCCGGACAGATGAACACTGAAGCTTTCTTT. It is translated as CASSSGQMNTEAFF.

Here the CDR3 DNA reads TGTGCCAGCAGTAACCACAACTATGGCTACACCTTC. The encoded protein is CASSNHNYGYTF. V is TRBV28 and J is TRBJ1-2; D gene uncertain. Germline V lookup: CDR1 MDHEN, CDR2 SYDVKM. Trimming removed 5 bases at V and 2 bases at J, with 6 bases between. The length of the CDR3 is 12 residues.